These 20 T cell receptor beta chains came from one sample sequenced in a study of neurological immune-mediated disorders. Time point meaning: longitudinal time-point 2. TCRdb itself ran the 5' RACE reads through MiXCR, one entry per CDR3 protein. The table shows 80,000 to 100,000 distinct CDR3 sequences, with approximately 6% occurring only once. The sequencing input was PBMCs. These TCRs come from a woman aged 60-75 years with multiple sclerosis.

This clonotype came up many times. The chain couples TRBV5-1 to TRBJ2-7; 10 bases line up with TRBD1. V shed 7 bases and J 6 bases; nucleotides not matched to a gene: 4. Germline CDR1 is SGHRS and CDR2 is YFSETQ. The CDR3 contains 12 residues. In nucleotides, the CDR3 is TGCGCCAGCGGGACAGGGGAAACCGAGCAGTACTTC. Protein sequence: CASGTGETEQYF.

In this sample, this clonotype turned up many times. The chain's CDR3 is CSVDHRVSGANVLTF. DNA for the CDR3: TGCAGCGTCGATCACAGGGTTTCTGGGGCCAACGTCCTGACTTTC. The chain carries TRBV29-1 and TRBJ2-6, with D perhaps TRBD1 (6 bases). Germline CDR1 SQVTM, CDR2 ANQGSEA. This CDR3 has 15 residues. Trimming cost V 6 bases and J 1 base, with 13 bases left between them.

This clonotype occurred a few times. The chain employs TRBV18 and TRBJ2-7, with D hard to call. This CDR3 comprises 12 residues. Trimming left V 4 bases short and J 4 bases short, with 8 bases between. Germline-derived CDR1 and CDR2 are KGHSH and LQKENI. DNA of the CDR3: TGTGCCAGCTCACGACTGGATTACGAGCAGTACTTC. This codes for CASSRLDYEQYF.

This clonotype appeared a few times. The gene calls are TRBV3-1 and TRBJ1-6; D is possibly TRBD1 (6 bases). Trimming stripped 4 bases from V and 10 bases from J, with 17 bases between. The CDR3 loop spans 15 amino acids. Germline CDR1 reads LGHDT; CDR2 reads YNNKEL (reference sequence). The CDR3 protein is CASSPRTVRGSPLHF. In DNA, the CDR3 is TGTGCCAGCAGCCCGCGGACAGTTCGAGGCTCACCCCTCCACTTT.

In its sample, this clonotype was seen many times. The chain couples TRBV7-2 to TRBJ2-5; 9 bases are shared with TRBD2. CDR3 length: 13 residues. From germline, CDR1 is SGHTA and CDR2 FQGNSA. V shed 4 bases, J shed 5 bases, and the junction held 2 bases outside the gene matches. CDR3 loop: CASSSGLAETQYF. The CDR3 bases are TGTGCCAGCAGCTCCGGACTAGCGGAGACCCAGTACTTC.

The rearrangement joins TRBV11-3 to TRBJ2-7; 8 positions agree with TRBD2. The J call is doubtful: the DNA matches TRBJ2-1 better. The CDR3 is 13 amino acids. CDR1 and CDR2 (germline): SGHNT, YENEEA. The CDR3 spells CASSPGLGTRQFF. As DNA, the CDR3 is TGTGCCAGCAGCCCGGGACTAGGTACCCGTCAGTTCTTC.

This clonotype appeared many times. V gene TRBV7-2 combines with J gene TRBJ2-6; weak D call: TRBD1 (5 bases). From germline, CDR1 is SGHTA and CDR2 FQGNSA. There are 17 residues in the CDR3. V shed 6 bases and J shed 1 base, with 16 bases lying between them. The CDR3 sequence: CASRRTGSSSGANVLTF. The CDR3 region has the DNA TGTGCCAGCAGAAGAACAGGCAGCAGTTCTGGGGCCAACGTCCTGACTTTC.

The sample holds many counts of this clonotype. V usage is TRBV29-1 and J usage is TRBJ2-1, with D possibly TRBD2 on 5 matching bases. The CDR3 contains 13 residues. Trimming removed 7 bases at V and 1 base at J, with 11 bases between. The V gene's germline CDR1 is SQVTM and CDR2 ANQGSEA. CDR3 nucleotide sequence: TGCAGCGCCCGAGGGCTGTCCTACAATGAGCAGTTCTTC. Its translation is CSARGLSYNEQFF.

The chain carries TRBV11-2 and TRBJ2-7, with a possible D match to TRBD1 (6 bases). Germline V lookup: CDR1 SGHAT, CDR2 FQNNGV. V lost 1 base and J 1 base, leaving 11 bases between the germline ends. This CDR3 comprises 15 residues. CDR3 in amino acids: CASSLVRQGSYEQYF. Here the CDR3 DNA reads TGTGCCAGCAGCTTAGTGCGGCAGGGGTCCTACGAGCAGTACTTC.

This clonotype was counted many times. The V and J genes are TRBV5-1 and TRBJ1-3, with 8 bases that match TRBD1. Germline loops: CDR1 SGHRS, CDR2 YFSETQ. The J segment lost 2 bases and the V segment lost 6 bases, leaving 13 bases of the junction unmatched. CDR3 length: 17 residues. The CDR3 sequence is CASTRTGSTGTGNTIYF. The CDR3 DNA reads TGCGCCAGCACCCGGACAGGGTCGACCGGCACTGGAAACACCATATATTTT.

This clonotype was observed at least ten times. This chain joins TRBV6-1 and TRBJ1-2; TRBD1 might be the D (5 bases). Germline CDR1 reads MNHNS; CDR2 reads SASEGT. Trimming removed 2 bases at V and 7 bases at J, with 14 bases between. This CDR3 is 14 amino acids long. CDR3 sequence (DNA): TGTGCCAGCAGTGAATATTTGGGACCCCTTGGCTACACCTTC. The encoded protein is CASSEYLGPLGYTF.

In its sample, this clonotype was seen many times. V is TRBV20-1 and J is TRBJ1-5; D is undetermined. With 1 base removed from V and 3 bases from J, the gap between germline ends came to 4 bases. The germline V gene encodes CDR1 DFQATT and CDR2 SNEGSKA (reference sequence). The CDR3 is 12 amino acids. The CDR3 reads CSARGANQPQHF. In DNA form, the CDR3 reads TGCAGTGCTAGAGGGGCCAATCAGCCCCAGCATTTT.

This clonotype was counted many times. This chain uses TRBV29-1 with TRBJ2-3, with TRBD1 matching 7 bases. CDR3 length: 11 amino acids. Unmatched junction bases numbered 8, after V lost 6 bases and J lost 11 bases. Per germline, CDR1 SQVTM and CDR2 ANQGSEA. CDR3 in amino acids: CSVAPGTEQYF. DNA for the CDR3: TGCAGCGTGGCCCCCGGGACAGAGCAGTATTTT.

At least ten counts were recorded for this clonotype. The chain has TRBV29-1 and TRBJ2-7; unclear D gene. CDR3 length: 11 amino acids. The V and J ends lost 4 bases and 1 base respectively, with 5 bases between them. The V gene's germline CDR1 is SQVTM and CDR2 ANQGSEA. The CDR3 is CSVAESYEQYF. The CDR3 coding sequence is TGCAGCGTTGCTGAGTCCTACGAGCAGTACTTC.

This clonotype has ten or more counts. V gene TRBV5-4 combines with J gene TRBJ1-2, with 9 bases matching TRBD1. The CDR3 totals 13 residues. Trimming cost V 4 bases and J 4 bases; bases outside gene matches: 2. CDR1 SGHNT and CDR2 YYREEE come from the germline V gene (reference sequence). The CDR3 here is CASSAGQGYGYTF. The CDR3 DNA is TGTGCCAGCAGCGCGGGACAGGGCTATGGCTACACCTTC.

This clonotype showed up just a few times. The chain couples TRBV10-3 to TRBJ2-7; maybe TRBD2 (6 bases). This CDR3 comprises 14 residues. V was trimmed by 3 bases and J by 3 bases, leaving 12 bases between them. Germline CDR1 and CDR2: ENHRY and SYGVKD. The CDR3: CAISDFGGVYEQYF. The CDR3 nucleotides are TGTGCCATCAGTGACTTCGGGGGAGTCTACGAGCAGTACTTC.

This clonotype came up many times. The rearrangement uses TRBV10-3 and TRBJ1-5; 11 bases align to TRBD1. J lost 7 bases, V lost 4 bases, and 6 bases had no gene match. Germline-derived CDR1 and CDR2 are ENHRY and SYGVKD. This CDR3 spans 15 amino acids. The CDR3 reads CAISVGTGGGQPQHF. DNA for the CDR3: TGTGCCATCAGTGTGGGGACAGGGGGTGGCCAGCCCCAGCATTTT.

The chain carries TRBV6-6 and TRBJ1-2; no firm D call. Deletions cut 0 bases from V and 6 bases from J, with 11 bases between. Germline assignment: CDR1 MNHNY and CDR2 SVGAGI (reference sequence). The CDR3 spans 14 residues. The chain's CDR3 is CASSYSSGPDGYTF. CDR3 in DNA: TGTGCCAGCAGTTACTCTTCGGGCCCAGATGGCTACACCTTC.

At least ten counts were recorded for this clonotype. The V call is TRBV5-1, the J call TRBJ1-1, with a possible D match to TRBD1 (6 bases). The V end was cut by 1 base, the J end by 2 bases, with 12 bases between. Germline V gene lookup returns CDR1 SGHRS and CDR2 YFSETQ. CDR3 length: 15 residues. CDR3 protein: CASSLPTGINTEAFF. DNA of the CDR3: TGCGCCAGCAGCTTGCCCACAGGGATAAACACTGAAGCTTTCTTT.

This clonotype has at least ten counts. The chain uses TRBV12-3 or TRBV12-4 and TRBJ2-3; the D gene is possibly TRBD1 (6 bases). There are 13 residues in the CDR3. With 6 bases removed from V and 0 bases from J, the gap between germline ends came to 7 bases. CDR3 residues: CASRGASTDTQYF. The DNA for the CDR3 is TGTGCCAGCAGGGGGGCGAGCACAGATACGCAGTATTTT.